The clone carrying this TCR beta chain was picked up many times. The antigen remains unidentified. There are 14 residues in the CDR3. V dropped 11 bases and J dropped 0 bases, with 11 bases sitting between them. The germline gives CDR1 SNHLY, CDR2 FYNNEI. RNA transcripts were the template for amplifying TCR beta CDR3 regions. First-round RT-PCR targeting the TCR CDR3 was performed with the HTBI primer set. TCRdb used MiXCR to reprocess the multiplex PCR reads, holding one entry per CDR3 protein. The sample contains hundreds of thousands of distinct CDR3 sequences, about two fifths of which appear only once. The sample comes from a study of T cells in Graves' hyperthyroidism and ophthalmopathy. Study-wide points: Appearing also in blood were most of the thyroid clonotypes expanded above 0.001.

The clonotype originates from a man younger than 35 with Graves' hyperthyroidism. Sequenced input: blood. This chain uses TRBV2 with TRBJ1-6; unclear D gene. As DNA, the CDR3 is TGTGCCTCCCAGTCAACCTCCTATAATTCACCCCTCCACTTT. This sequence encodes CASQSTSYNSPLHF.